This T cell receptor beta chain was recovered during a study of shared clonotypes between healthy human individuals. Authors' methods: Junction-only sequences produced by ImmunoSEQ had no quality scores, so filtering differed. Here immunoSEQ multiplex PCR was the method, and the copy in TCRdb shows in-frame clones only, minus some. V, J and clone size reflect that table, while D and trimming were determined from the DNA. Among roughly 510,000 clones listed, about 79% were seen once. Sequencing input: PBMCs. The sequence came from a woman aged 40 to 55 in good health. Some clones in this sample may be carry-over from other donors' samples.

The CDR3 nucleotides are TGTGCCAGCAGTTTACCCCAGTACACTGAAGCTTTCTTT. Translation: CASSLPQYTEAFF. The chain recombines TRBV28 with TRBJ1-1; unclear D gene. The CDR3 has 13 amino acids. Germline V gene lookup returns CDR1 MDHEN and CDR2 SYDVKM. The V and J ends lost 2 bases and 3 bases respectively, with 7 bases between them.